The rows below give T cell receptor beta chains drawn from one sample of a study of OX40 agonist ivuxolimab in advanced cancers. Method: immunoSEQ multiplex PCR; TCRdb's copy keeps in-frame clones and lacks some. The repertoire holds approximately 70,000 clones, roughly four fifths seen once, with 5% to 6% in the top ten. The specimen comprised CD4+ or CD8+ T cells sorted from blood, sampled in a trial of the OX40 agonist ivuxolimab. These receptors originate from an adult with an advanced solid tumor such as melanoma, head and neck, liver or kidney cancer. Each CDR3 is given with its conserved first and last residue. Fields, in order: V gene, CDR3 length, clone size, J gene, D gene, CDR3 DNA, CDR3 protein. The D gene is left open where the match is weak. Rows give clone size only sometimes, using once, few, many, or a class for an expanded clone.

v_gene: TRBV7-8
len: 15
abundance: few
j_gene: TRBJ1-5
d_gene: .
CDR3nt: TGTGCCAGCAGCGAAGACAGGATCTTCTATCAGCCCCAGCATTTT
CDR3aa: CASSEDRIFYQPQHF

v_gene: TRBV28
len: 20
abundance: .
j_gene: TRBJ2-1
d_gene: TRBD2
CDR3nt: TGTGCCAGCAGTTTACCGATCCGTCTCAGGACTAGCGGGAGCCCCAATGAGCAGTTCTTC
CDR3aa: CASSLPIRLRTSGSPNEQFF

v_gene: TRBV29-1
len: 14
abundance: .
j_gene: TRBJ2-1
d_gene: .
CDR3nt: TGCAGCGTTGACGGAGAGGGCGGAACTAATGAGCAGTTCTTC
CDR3aa: CSVDGEGGTNEQFF

v_gene: TRBV7-2
len: 13
abundance: .
j_gene: TRBJ2-2
d_gene: .
CDR3nt: TGTGCCAGCAGCTTATTTAACACCGGGGAGCTGTTTTTT
CDR3aa: CASSLFNTGELFF

v_gene: TRBV11-2
len: 14
abundance: .
j_gene: TRBJ2-2
d_gene: .
CDR3nt: TGTGCCAGCAGCTTAGATGGCAACACCGGGGAGCTGTTTTTT
CDR3aa: CASSLDGNTGELFF

v_gene: TRBV4-3
len: 14
abundance: .
j_gene: TRBJ1-2
d_gene: .
CDR3nt: TGCGCCAGCAGCCAAGCAGGAGCTAACTATGGCTACACCTTC
CDR3aa: CASSQAGANYGYTF

v_gene: TRBV4-2
len: 21
abundance: once
j_gene: TRBJ2-1
d_gene: TRBD2
CDR3nt: TGTGCCAGCAGCCTAGGGGGATCCGGGGGGGCCCTAGGGTCAGTTTTCGATGAGCAGTTCTTC
CDR3aa: CASSLGGSGGALGSVFDEQFF

v_gene: TRBV6-6
len: 15
abundance: .
j_gene: TRBJ2-1
d_gene: TRBD2
CDR3nt: TGTGCCAGCAGTTTTGGGACTAGCGGTGGAAATGAGCAGTTCTTC
CDR3aa: CASSFGTSGGNEQFF

v_gene: TRBV27
len: 14
abundance: .
j_gene: TRBJ2-7
d_gene: .
CDR3nt: TGTGCCAGCAAACTGAGGACAGCGGCCTACGAGCAGTACTTC
CDR3aa: CASKLRTAAYEQYF

v_gene: TRBV27
len: 15
abundance: .
j_gene: TRBJ1-5
d_gene: TRBD1
CDR3nt: TGTGCCAGCAGTTTAGGGACAGGGGGGGGTCAGCCCCAGCATTTT
CDR3aa: CASSLGTGGGQPQHF

v_gene: TRBV9
len: 13
abundance: few
j_gene: TRBJ1-1
d_gene: .
CDR3nt: TGTGCCAGCAGCGTAGGTCAGGACACTGAAGCTTTCTTT
CDR3aa: CASSVGQDTEAFF

v_gene: TRBV27
len: 17
abundance: .
j_gene: TRBJ2-3
d_gene: TRBD2
CDR3nt: TGTGCCAGCAGCATTCAGGGGACTAGCACATCATTGGGACATCATTATTTT
CDR3aa: CASSIQGTSTSLGHHYF

v_gene: TRBV27
len: 14
abundance: .
j_gene: TRBJ2-3
d_gene: .
CDR3nt: TGTGCCAGCAGTTTAGCCTTTTACACAGATACGCAGTATTTT
CDR3aa: CASSLAFYTDTQYF

v_gene: TRBV30
len: 12
abundance: .
j_gene: TRBJ2-3
d_gene: TRBD2
CDR3nt: TGTGCAGCGGGAGACTCTCCAGATACGCAGTATTTT
CDR3aa: CAAGDSPDTQYF

v_gene: TRBV27
len: 14
abundance: .
j_gene: TRBJ2-7
d_gene: TRBD2
CDR3nt: TGTGCCAGCAGAAGGACTAGCGGGAGTGACGAGCAGTACTTC
CDR3aa: CASRRTSGSDEQYF

v_gene: TRBV2
len: 12
abundance: .
j_gene: TRBJ1-1
d_gene: TRBD1
CDR3nt: TGTGCCAGCAGGGAAGGGACAGGGCCGACTTTCTTT
CDR3aa: CASREGTGPTFF

v_gene: TRBV5-6
len: 14
abundance: .
j_gene: TRBJ1-2
d_gene: .
CDR3nt: TGTGCCAGCACCCCTCGATTCGGACAGTATGGCTACACCTTC
CDR3aa: CASTPRFGQYGYTF

v_gene: TRBV11-2
len: 15
abundance: .
j_gene: TRBJ2-1
d_gene: TRBD1
CDR3nt: TGTGCCAGCAGCTTAGACGCAGGGGGCAGGAATGAGCAGTTCTTC
CDR3aa: CASSLDAGGRNEQFF

v_gene: TRBV11-2
len: 15
abundance: .
j_gene: TRBJ2-5
d_gene: .
CDR3nt: TGTGCCAGCAGCTCCGTGGGGGGGGGCCTTGCGGCCCAGTACTTC
CDR3aa: CASSSVGGGLAAQYF

v_gene: TRBV6-1
len: 17
abundance: .
j_gene: TRBJ2-2
d_gene: TRBD2
CDR3nt: TGTGCCAGCAGTGGTGCTAGCGGGAAACGGTACACCGGGGAGCTGTTTTTT
CDR3aa: CASSGASGKRYTGELFF

v_gene: TRBV27
len: 14
abundance: once
j_gene: TRBJ1-1
d_gene: TRBD1
CDR3nt: TGTGCCAGCAGTAGACAGGGGTTGTACACTGAAGCTTTCTTT
CDR3aa: CASSRQGLYTEAFF

v_gene: TRBV28
len: 12
abundance: .
j_gene: TRBJ1-4
d_gene: .
CDR3nt: TGTGCCAGCAGACTTGCCGGGATCCCCCTTTTTTTT
CDR3aa: CASRLAGIPLFF

v_gene: TRBV2
len: 15
abundance: .
j_gene: TRBJ2-2
d_gene: TRBD2
CDR3nt: TGTGCCAGCAGGGCTGTAGCGGGAACAGCCGGGGAGCTGTTTTTT
CDR3aa: CASRAVAGTAGELFF

v_gene: TRBV7-9
len: 18
abundance: .
j_gene: TRBJ2-3
d_gene: .
CDR3nt: TGTGCCAGCAGCTTAGAGTGGGATGTGCGAAGGGGGAGAAATACGCAGTATTTT
CDR3aa: CASSLEWDVRRGRNTQYF

v_gene: TRBV28
len: 15
abundance: .
j_gene: TRBJ2-1
d_gene: TRBD1
CDR3nt: TGTGCCAGCAGTGGACGGGACAGGAGGGCCTATGAGCAGTTCTTC
CDR3aa: CASSGRDRRAYEQFF

v_gene: TRBV7-2
len: 14
abundance: .
j_gene: TRBJ1-4
d_gene: TRBD1
CDR3nt: TGTGCCAGCACATCCCGGGGACAGGGGGAAAAACTGTTTTTT
CDR3aa: CASTSRGQGEKLFF

v_gene: TRBV19
len: 17
abundance: .
j_gene: TRBJ2-1
d_gene: TRBD2
CDR3nt: TGTGCCAGTAGTATAGATGGGGGGAGGGCCTCTTACAATGAGCAGTTCTTC
CDR3aa: CASSIDGGRASYNEQFF

v_gene: TRBV6-1
len: 14
abundance: .
j_gene: TRBJ2-4
d_gene: .
CDR3nt: TGTGCCAGCTGTCGACTTCTAGCCAAAAACATTCAGTACTTC
CDR3aa: CASCRLLAKNIQYF

v_gene: TRBV7-2
len: 14
abundance: .
j_gene: TRBJ1-3
d_gene: .
CDR3nt: TGTGCCAGCAGCTTAGCTGGACCTGGAAACACCATATATTTT
CDR3aa: CASSLAGPGNTIYF